This is a list of T cell receptor beta chains from one sample in a study of cytomegalovirus exposure and HLA in healthy donors. Profiling relied on immunoSEQ multiplex PCR, and the TCRdb table lists in-frame clones only, not all of them. Of 45,000 to 70,000 clones listed, roughly 82% are singletons. The source material was PBMCs. The receptor set was obtained from a man aged 25 to 45 in good health and CMV-seronegative. The CDR3 runs from the conserved cysteine through the conserved F or W. Each record gives: D gene, clone size, V gene, J gene, CDR3 protein, CDR3 DNA. D genes are given only for firm matches. Clone size is given for some rows only: seen once, a few or many times, or a class if the clone is expanded.

-	few	TRBV6-5	TRBJ1-2	CASSYSTASYGYTF	TGTGCCAGCAGTTACTCGACAGCTAGCTATGGCTACACCTTC
-	-	TRBV19	TRBJ2-1	CATSRTFLTEQFF	TGTGCCACAAGCAGGACTTTCCTAACTGAGCAGTTCTTC
-	-	TRBV28	TRBJ1-5	CASSLQRNQPQHF	TGTGCCAGCAGTTTACAGAGGAATCAGCCCCAGCATTTT
TRBD2	-	TRBV7-8	TRBJ2-5	CASSPGTSGRAGETQYF	TGTGCCAGCAGCCCCGGGACTAGCGGGAGGGCGGGGGAGACCCAGTACTTC
TRBD2	few	TRBV5-4	TRBJ2-3	CASSLRRESKDTQYF	TGTGCCAGCAGCTTAAGGCGGGAGTCGAAAGATACGCAGTATTTT
-	-	TRBV28	TRBJ2-7	CASRRTGTYEQYF	TGTGCCAGCAGACGAACAGGGACCTACGAGCAGTACTTC
-	-	TRBV5-1	TRBJ2-7	CASSLAKGSPGYEQYF	TGCGCCAGCAGCTTGGCCAAGGGGTCCCCGGGCTATGAGCAGTACTTC
-	-	TRBV7-3	TRBJ2-7	CASRHTDREVYEQYF	TGTGCCAGCAGGCACACAGACAGGGAGGTCTACGAGCAGTACTTC
-	-	TRBV28	TRBJ1-1	CASSLGIGGSNTEAFF	TGTGCCAGCAGTTTGGGAATCGGGGGTTCGAACACTGAAGCTTTCTTT
-	-	TRBV7-2	TRBJ1-2	CASESGGSNYGYTF	TGTGCCAGTGAGAGCGGAGGCTCTAACTATGGCTACACCTTC
TRBD1	-	TRBV5-1	TRBJ1-6	CASSPGTGGSGSPLHF	TGCGCCAGCAGCCCCGGGACAGGGGGAAGTGGTTCACCCCTCCACTTT
-	once	TRBV27	TRBJ1-6	CASRYSEINSPLHF	TGTGCCAGCAGATACTCCGAGATTAATTCACCCCTCCACTTT
-	-	TRBV6-6	TRBJ2-1	CASQGGNEQFF	TGTGCCAGCCAGGGCGGCAATGAGCAGTTCTTC
TRBD1	-	TRBV6-5	TRBJ2-1	CASSYGTGGLGNEQFF	TGTGCCAGCAGTTACGGGACAGGAGGGTTAGGTAATGAGCAGTTCTTC
-	-	TRBV6-5	TRBJ1-2	CASSYTGGYGYTF	TGTGCCAGCAGTTACACCGGGGGCTATGGCTACACCTTC
-	few	TRBV5-6	TRBJ1-1	CASSFSRAPEAFF	TGTGCCAGCAGCTTCAGCAGGGCTCCTGAAGCTTTCTTT
-	-	TRBV27	TRBJ2-3	CASSFFSGSDTQYF	TGTGCCAGCAGTTTTTTTTCAGGTTCCGATACGCAGTATTTT
-	-	TRBV7-2	TRBJ1-1	CASSLRTQSAFF	TGTGCCAGCAGCTTAAGGACTCAATCAGCTTTCTTT
TRBD2	few	TRBV11-3	TRBJ2-1	CASRSPGLANEQFF	TGTGCCAGCAGATCCCCGGGACTAGCTAATGAGCAGTTCTTC
TRBD1	-	TRBV30	TRBJ2-2	CAWSRWTGVGPGELFF	TGTGCCTGGAGCCGTTGGACAGGCGTCGGACCCGGGGAGCTGTTTTTT
-	-	TRBV4-2	TRBJ1-4	CASSQWAVDEKLFF	TGTGCCAGCAGCCAATGGGCAGTTGATGAAAAACTGTTTTTT
TRBD2	-	TRBV6-6	TRBJ2-7	CASRFSGTTEQYF	TGTGCCAGCAGATTCTCCGGGACTACGGAGCAGTACTTC
TRBD2	medium-sized	TRBV5-4	TRBJ2-1	CAEGLAGVNNEQFF	TGTGCCGAGGGACTAGCGGGAGTTAACAATGAGCAGTTCTTC
-	-	TRBV27	TRBJ1-6	CASSNRGGAHNSPLHF	TGTGCCAGCAGCAATCGGGGGGGGGCCCATAATTCACCCCTCCACTTT
-	-	TRBV7-2	TRBJ1-5	CASSANRGNQPQHF	TGTGCCAGCAGCGCCAACAGGGGCAATCAGCCCCAGCATTTT
TRBD2	-	TRBV2	TRBJ2-7	CASRRLASYEQYF	TGTGCCAGCAGGAGACTAGCGTCCTACGAGCAGTACTTC
TRBD1	-	TRBV18	TRBJ1-3	CASSPFEGQDSGNTIYF	TGTGCCAGCTCACCATTCGAGGGACAGGACTCTGGAAACACCATATATTTT
TRBD1	-	TRBV12-5	TRBJ2-1	CASGLVPMGTGEQFF	TGTGCTAGTGGTTTGGTACCTATGGGGACAGGTGAGCAGTTCTTC
-	-	TRBV2	TRBJ1-5	CASSGLGSTRDNQPQHF	TGTGCCAGCAGTGGCTTAGGGTCCACTAGGGACAATCAGCCCCAGCATTTT
TRBD1	-	TRBV18	TRBJ1-2	CASSQQGADNYGYTF	TGTGCCAGCTCACAACAGGGGGCGGATAACTATGGCTACACCTTC
TRBD1	-	TRBV5-1	TRBJ2-1	CASSLGQGSYEQFF	TGCGCCAGCAGCTTGGGACAGGGATCCTATGAGCAGTTCTTC
-	once	TRBV19	TRBJ1-2	CASSMLGGYYGYTF	TGTGCCAGTAGTATGTTAGGAGGCTATTATGGCTACACCTTC
-	once	TRBV7-2	TRBJ1-2	CASSRDSLANYGYTF	TGTGCCAGCAGTCGAGACAGCCTTGCTAACTATGGCTACACCTTC
TRBD1	-	TRBV2	TRBJ1-2	CASSLDRDYGYTF	TGTGCCAGCAGTCTTGACAGGGACTATGGCTACACCTTC
-	-	TRBV5-1	TRBJ2-7	CASREAGYSYEQYF	TGCGCCAGCAGGGAAGCCGGGTACTCCTACGAGCAGTACTTC
TRBD1	-	TRBV5-1	TRBJ1-2	CASSNQGDYGYTF	TGCGCCAGCTCGAATCAGGGGGACTATGGCTACACCTTC
-	once	TRBV19	TRBJ1-2	CASSKQDNYGYTF	TGTGCCAGTAGTAAACAGGATAACTATGGCTACACCTTC
-	-	TRBV30	TRBJ1-4	CAWSVNNNEKLFF	TGTGCCTGGAGTGTAAACAATAATGAAAAACTGTTTTTT
TRBD1	-	TRBV6-5	TRBJ2-7	CASSYTGTGMREQYF	TGTGCCAGCAGTTATACCGGGACAGGGATGCGCGAGCAATACTTC
-	-	TRBV20-1	TRBJ2-1	CSAKGESEQFF	TGCAGTGCCAAGGGGGAGAGTGAGCAGTTCTTC
TRBD2	few	TRBV4-2	TRBJ2-3	CASSLASGVSTDTQYF	TGTGCCAGCAGCCTGGCTAGCGGAGTCAGCACAGATACGCAGTATTTT
-	-	TRBV7-3	TRBJ1-1	CASSLFGEHTEAFF	TGTGCCAGCAGCTTATTCGGGGAGCACACTGAAGCTTTCTTT
-	-	TRBV4-2	TRBJ1-1	CASRHHAGEAEAFF	TGTGCCAGCAGGCACCACGCAGGGGAAGCTGAAGCTTTCTTT
TRBD2	-	TRBV7-9	TRBJ2-1	CASSPARGSYNEQFF	TGTGCCAGCAGCCCCGCGCGGGGGAGCTACAATGAGCAGTTCTTC
-	-	TRBV10-3	TRBJ2-3	CAINQADTDTQYF	TGTGCCATCAACCAGGCCGATACAGATACGCAGTATTTT
-	-	TRBV2	TRBJ2-1	CALSGERSSYNEQFF	TGTGCCTTATCTGGTGAGCGGAGCTCCTACAATGAGCAGTTCTTC